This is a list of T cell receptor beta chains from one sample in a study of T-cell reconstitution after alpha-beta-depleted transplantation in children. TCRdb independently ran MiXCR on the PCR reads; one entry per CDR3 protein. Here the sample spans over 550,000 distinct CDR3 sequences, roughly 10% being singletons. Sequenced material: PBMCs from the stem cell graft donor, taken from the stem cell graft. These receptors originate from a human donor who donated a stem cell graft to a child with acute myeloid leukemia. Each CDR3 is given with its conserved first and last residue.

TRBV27	CASSPLFSAGDRYEQYF
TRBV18	CASSLLGQGRNEKLFF
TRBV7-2	CASSPARQLGETQYF
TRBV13	CASSHNRQNTEAFF
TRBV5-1	CASFPSPSVETQYF
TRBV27	CASSPRGQGYIQYF
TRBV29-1	CSVGGTVYNEQFF
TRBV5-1	CASSLGKEVEAFF
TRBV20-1	CSADPSGANVLTF
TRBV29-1	CSVPLGHEQFF
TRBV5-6	CASSFWAGSSYNEQFF
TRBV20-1	CSADGGTGKETQYF
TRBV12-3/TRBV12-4	CASSLQRFVGELFF
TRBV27	CASSYIPGPYNEQFF
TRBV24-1	CATSPRTSGRYNEQFF
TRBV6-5	CASSSTDRVTTDTQYF
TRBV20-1	CSASFSTDTQYF
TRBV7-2	CASSNPQGGDYGYTF
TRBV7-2	CASSLEDRSNQPQHF
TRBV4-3	CASSQDLTGRNTIYF
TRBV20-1	CSAQDRGRQPQHF
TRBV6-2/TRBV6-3	CAIGRYTQYF
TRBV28	CASSQIRDSASTDTQYF
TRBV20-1	CSALSGMGAKNEQFF
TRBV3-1	CASSQEGGLAKGNEQFF
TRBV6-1	CASSRQSSISSYEQYF
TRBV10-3	CAISQTSSYEQYF
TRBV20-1	CSAPKGQGAYNEQFF
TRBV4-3	CASSPGQRGFYNEQFF
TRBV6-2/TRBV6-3	CASTDGDLNQPQHF
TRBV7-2	CASSLIASGITDTQYF
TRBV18	CASSPGRERRYEQYF
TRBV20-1	CSASRQFQETQYF
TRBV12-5	CASGKDRDTDTQYF